This TCR beta chain was identified during a study of T cell responses to AZD1222 COVID-19 vaccine. CDR3 length: 15 residues. From germline, CDR1 is SGHTA and CDR2 FQGNSA. The J segment lost 3 bases and the V segment lost 4 bases, leaving 9 bases of the junction unmatched. Study conclusions and caveats: Baseline seropositivity characterized only six AZD1222 recipients.

Note on this clone: As yet, its antigen is unknown.

Here immunoSEQ multiplex PCR was the method, and the copy in TCRdb shows in-frame clones only, minus some. Of 100,000 or so clones listed, more than 75% are singletons. This chain uses TRBV7-2 with TRBJ2-7, with 7 bases fitting TRBD2. Here the sequenced sample was peripheral blood, taken on day 0 of AZD1222 vaccination. The TCR originated in an adult in good health. The CDR3 bases are TGTGCCAGCAGCTCCCGCGGGACTAACCTCTACGAGCAGTACTTC. Protein sequence: CASSSRGTNLYEQYF.